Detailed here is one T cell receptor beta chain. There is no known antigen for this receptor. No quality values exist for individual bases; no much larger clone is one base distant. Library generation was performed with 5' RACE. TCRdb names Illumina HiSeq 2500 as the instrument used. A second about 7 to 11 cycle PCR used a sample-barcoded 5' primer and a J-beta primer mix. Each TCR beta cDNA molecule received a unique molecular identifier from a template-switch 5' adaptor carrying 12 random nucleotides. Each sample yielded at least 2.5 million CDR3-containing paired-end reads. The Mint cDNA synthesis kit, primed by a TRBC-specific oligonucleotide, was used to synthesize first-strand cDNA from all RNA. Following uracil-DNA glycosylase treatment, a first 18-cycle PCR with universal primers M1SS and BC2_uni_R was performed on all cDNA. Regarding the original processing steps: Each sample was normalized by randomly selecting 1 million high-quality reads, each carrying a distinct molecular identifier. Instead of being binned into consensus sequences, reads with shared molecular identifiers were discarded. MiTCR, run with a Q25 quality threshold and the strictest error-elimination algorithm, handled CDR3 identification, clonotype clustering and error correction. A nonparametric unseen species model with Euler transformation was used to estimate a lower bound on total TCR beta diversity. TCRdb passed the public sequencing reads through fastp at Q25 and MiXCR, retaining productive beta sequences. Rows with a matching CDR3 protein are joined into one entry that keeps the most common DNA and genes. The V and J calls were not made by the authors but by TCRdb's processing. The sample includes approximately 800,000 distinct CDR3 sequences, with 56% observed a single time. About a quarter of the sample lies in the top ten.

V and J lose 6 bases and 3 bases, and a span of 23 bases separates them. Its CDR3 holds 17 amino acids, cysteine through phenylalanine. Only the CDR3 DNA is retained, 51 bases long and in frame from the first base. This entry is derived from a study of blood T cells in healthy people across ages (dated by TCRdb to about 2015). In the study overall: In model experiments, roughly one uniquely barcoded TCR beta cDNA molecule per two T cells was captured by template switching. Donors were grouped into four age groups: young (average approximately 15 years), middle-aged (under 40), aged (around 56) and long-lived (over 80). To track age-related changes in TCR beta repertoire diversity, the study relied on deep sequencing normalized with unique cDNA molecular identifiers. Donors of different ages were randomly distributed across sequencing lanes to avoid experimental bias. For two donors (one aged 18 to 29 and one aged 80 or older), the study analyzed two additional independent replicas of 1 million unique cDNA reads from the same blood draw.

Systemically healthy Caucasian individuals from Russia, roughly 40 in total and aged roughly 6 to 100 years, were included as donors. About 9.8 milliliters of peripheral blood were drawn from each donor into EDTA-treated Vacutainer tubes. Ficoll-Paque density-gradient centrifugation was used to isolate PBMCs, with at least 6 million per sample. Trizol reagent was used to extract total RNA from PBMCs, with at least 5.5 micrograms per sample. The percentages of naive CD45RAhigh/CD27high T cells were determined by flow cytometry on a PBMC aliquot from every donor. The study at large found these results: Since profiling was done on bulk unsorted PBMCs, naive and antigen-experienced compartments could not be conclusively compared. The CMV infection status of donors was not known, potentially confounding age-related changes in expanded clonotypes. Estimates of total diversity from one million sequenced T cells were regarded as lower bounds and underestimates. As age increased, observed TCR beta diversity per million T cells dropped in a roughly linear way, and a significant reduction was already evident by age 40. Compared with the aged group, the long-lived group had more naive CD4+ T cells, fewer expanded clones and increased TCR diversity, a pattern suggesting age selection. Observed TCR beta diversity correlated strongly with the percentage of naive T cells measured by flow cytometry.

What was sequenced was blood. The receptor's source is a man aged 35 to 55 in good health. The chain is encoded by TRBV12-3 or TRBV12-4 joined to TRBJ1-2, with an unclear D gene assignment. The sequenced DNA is TGTGCCAGCAGCCGCCTGGTCGAAGACTACCGGGACTATGGCTACACCTTC. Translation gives CASSRLVEDYRDYGYTF.